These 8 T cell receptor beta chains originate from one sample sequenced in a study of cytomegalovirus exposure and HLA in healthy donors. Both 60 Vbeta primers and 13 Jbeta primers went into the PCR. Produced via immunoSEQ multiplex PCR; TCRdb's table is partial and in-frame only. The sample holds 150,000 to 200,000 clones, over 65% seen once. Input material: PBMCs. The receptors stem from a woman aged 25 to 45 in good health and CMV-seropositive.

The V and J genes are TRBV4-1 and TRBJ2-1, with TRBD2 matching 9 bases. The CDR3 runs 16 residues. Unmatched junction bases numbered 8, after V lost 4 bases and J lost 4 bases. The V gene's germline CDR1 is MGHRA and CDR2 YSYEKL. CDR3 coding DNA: TGCGCCAGCAGCCCTCAAGCGGGGGGTCGGTACAATGAGCAGTTCTTC. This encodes CASSPQAGGRYNEQFF.

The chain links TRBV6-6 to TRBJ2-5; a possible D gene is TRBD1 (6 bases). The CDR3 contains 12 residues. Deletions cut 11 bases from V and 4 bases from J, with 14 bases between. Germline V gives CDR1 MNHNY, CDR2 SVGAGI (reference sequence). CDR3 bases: TGTGCCGTACGAGAAGGGGGAGAGACCCAGTACTTC. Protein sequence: CAVREGGETQYF.

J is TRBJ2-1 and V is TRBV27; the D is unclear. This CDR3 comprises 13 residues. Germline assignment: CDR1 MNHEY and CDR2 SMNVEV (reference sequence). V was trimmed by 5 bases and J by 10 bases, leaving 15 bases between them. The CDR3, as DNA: TGTGCCAGCAGTCCTTCCTCGCTATCAGAGCAGTTCTTC. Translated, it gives CASSPSSLSEQFF.

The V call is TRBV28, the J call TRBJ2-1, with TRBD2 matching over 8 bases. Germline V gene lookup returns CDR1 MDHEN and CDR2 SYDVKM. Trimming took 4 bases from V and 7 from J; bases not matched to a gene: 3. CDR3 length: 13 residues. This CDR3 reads CASSSPSGNEQFF. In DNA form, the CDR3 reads TGTGCCAGCAGTTCACCTAGCGGGAATGAGCAGTTCTTC.

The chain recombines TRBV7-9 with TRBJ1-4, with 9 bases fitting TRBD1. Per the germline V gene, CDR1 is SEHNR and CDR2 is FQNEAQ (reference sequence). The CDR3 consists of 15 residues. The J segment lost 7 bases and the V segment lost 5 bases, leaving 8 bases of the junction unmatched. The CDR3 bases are TGTGCCAGCAGCCCTACCGGGACAGGGTCTGAAAAACTGTTTTTT. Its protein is CASSPTGTGSEKLFF.

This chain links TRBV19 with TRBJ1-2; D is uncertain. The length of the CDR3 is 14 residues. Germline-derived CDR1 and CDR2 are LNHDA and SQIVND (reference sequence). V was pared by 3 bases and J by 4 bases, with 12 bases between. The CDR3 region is CASSMGDIPYGYTF. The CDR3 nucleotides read TGTGCCAGTAGTATGGGAGATATCCCCTATGGCTACACCTTC.

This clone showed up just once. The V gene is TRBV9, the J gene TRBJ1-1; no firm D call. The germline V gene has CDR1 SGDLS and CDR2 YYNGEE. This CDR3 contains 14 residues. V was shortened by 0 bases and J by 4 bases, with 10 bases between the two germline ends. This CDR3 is CASSVASWSTEAFF. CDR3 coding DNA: TGTGCCAGCAGCGTAGCGTCTTGGAGCACTGAAGCTTTCTTT.

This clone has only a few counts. Here the CDR3 reads CASSLGGGVNVLTF. CDR3 DNA sequence: TGTGCCAGCAGCTTGGGGGGGGGTGTCAACGTCCTGACTTTC. The chain couples TRBV5-5 to TRBJ2-6; 7 nucleotides line up with TRBD2. V gave up 0 bases and J gave up 9 bases; unmatched junction bases: 3. The CDR3 totals 14 residues. Per germline, CDR1 SGHKS and CDR2 YYEKEE (reference sequence).